This T cell receptor beta chain was identified during a study of blood T cell repertoires in COVID-19. Study at large: Acute and convalescent COVID-19 specimens originated in the United States, Italy and Spain.

J was trimmed by 6 bases and V by 1 base; bases with no gene match: 3. The CDR3 covers 14 residues. Germline CDR1 and CDR2: LNHNV and YYDKDF (reference sequence). Profiling relied on immunoSEQ multiplex PCR, and the TCRdb table lists in-frame clones only, not all of them. The data hold about 260,000 clones, with more than 80% observed a single time. Cohort placement rested on clinical history that participants reported themselves. Exposed enrollees had met someone with a PCR-confirmed or clinician-diagnosed COVID-19 case at some point within the 2 weeks before study entry. Sequences were obtained from PBMCs or T cells enriched from blood (not recorded which). The receptor comes from a man aged 45-65 years who had been exposed to COVID-19. The rearrangement uses TRBV15 and TRBJ2-1, with 7 bases aligning to TRBD1. CDR3 residues: CATSRGNRGNEQFF. CDR3 sequence (DNA): TGTGCCACCAGCAGAGGGAACAGGGGCAATGAGCAGTTCTTC.